This TCR beta chain was captured by sequencing in a study of T cells in localized non-small cell lung cancer. The germline gives CDR1 KGHSH, CDR2 LQKENI. Trimming cost V 1 base and J 0 bases, with 7 bases left between them. The CDR3 has 15 residues. Method: immunoSEQ multiplex PCR; TCRdb's copy keeps in-frame clones and lacks some. The sample yields 2,500 to 3,500 clones, roughly 29% seen once. Sequenced material: lung tumor tissue, taken before any cancer treatment. The chain recombines TRBV18 with TRBJ1-3; maybe TRBD1 (5 bases). This receptor was obtained from a woman aged 35 to 69 with stage III lung adenocarcinoma. CDR3 sequence reads: CASSPQGFSGNTIYF. In DNA form, the CDR3 reads TGTGCCAGCTCACCACAGGGGTTCTCTGGAAACACCATATATTTT.